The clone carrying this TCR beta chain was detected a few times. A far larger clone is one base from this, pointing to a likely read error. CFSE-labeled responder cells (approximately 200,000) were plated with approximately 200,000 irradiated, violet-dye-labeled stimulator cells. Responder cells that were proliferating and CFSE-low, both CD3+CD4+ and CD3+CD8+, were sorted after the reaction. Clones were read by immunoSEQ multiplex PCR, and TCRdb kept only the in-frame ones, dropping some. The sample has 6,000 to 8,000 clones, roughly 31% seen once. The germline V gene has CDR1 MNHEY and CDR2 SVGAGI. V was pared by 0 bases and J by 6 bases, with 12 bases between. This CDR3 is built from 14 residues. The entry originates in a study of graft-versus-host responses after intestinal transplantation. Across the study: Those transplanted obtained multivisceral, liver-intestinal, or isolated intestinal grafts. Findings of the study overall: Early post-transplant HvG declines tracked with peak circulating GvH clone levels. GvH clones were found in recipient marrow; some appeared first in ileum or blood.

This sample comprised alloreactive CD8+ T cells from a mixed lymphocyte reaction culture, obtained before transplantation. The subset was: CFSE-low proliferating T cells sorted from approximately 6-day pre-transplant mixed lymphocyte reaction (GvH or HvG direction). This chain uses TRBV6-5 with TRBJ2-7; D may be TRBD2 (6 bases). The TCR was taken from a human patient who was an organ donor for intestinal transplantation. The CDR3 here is CASSYSLGGGEQYF. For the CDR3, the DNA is TGTGCCAGCAGTTACTCACTGGGGGGTGGCGAGCAGTACTTC.